This TCR beta chain was identified in a study of cytomegalovirus exposure and HLA in healthy donors. As for the study in general: Among the roughly 370 genotyped donors, more than 70% were placed in the Caucasian-associated ancestry cluster.

This clone was picked up a small number of times. Primers: 60 Vbeta forward and 13 Jbeta reverse. Produced via immunoSEQ multiplex PCR; TCRdb's table is partial and in-frame only. The sample includes fewer than 250,000 clones, around 67% seen only once; the top ten take 2.5% to 3.5%. The V segment lost 6 bases and the J segment 4 bases; nucleotides outside the gene matches: 9. The CDR3 contains 15 residues. Germline CDR1 is SGHAT and CDR2 is FQNNGV. V usage is TRBV11-2 and J usage is TRBJ2-1; 7 bases agree with TRBD2. The specimen sequenced was PBMCs. This sequence originates from a woman under 40 in good health and CMV-seropositive. CDR3 sequence reads: CASSLSGARYNEQFF. For the CDR3, the DNA is TGTGCCAGCAGTTTAAGCGGGGCCAGGTACAATGAGCAGTTCTTC.